The clone carrying this T cell receptor beta chain was seen a handful of times. One end of the junction fails to match germline, which may point to a read error. TCRdb re-called the 5' RACE reads through MiXCR, storing one row per CDR3 protein. The sample yields more than 600,000 distinct CDR3 sequences, roughly 18% seen once. Germline CDR1 reads LGHDT; CDR2 reads YNNKEL (reference sequence). The CDR3 is made up of 14 amino acids. The data belong to a study of identical twins. These same data were also listed under a study on T cells expressing NK-cell markers.

This clonotype originated in a woman aged 18-35 years in good health. This chain joins TRBV3-1 and TRBJ1-6; unclear D gene. The sequenced sample consisted of PBMCs. Here the CDR3 reads CASSEDRRYSPLHF. CDR3 DNA sequence: TGTGCCAGCAGCGAAGACCGTCGGTATTCACCCCTCCACTTT.